This passage covers 2 T cell receptor beta chains from one sample sequenced in a study of blood T cell repertoires in COVID-19. Generated by immunoSEQ multiplex PCR, the TCRdb table keeps only in-frame clones and is missing some. This table holds about 140,000 clones, approximately 79% found once. Source material: PBMCs or T cells enriched from blood (not recorded which). The receptors come from a woman in her 50s who had recovered from COVID-19.

The chain has TRBV6-2 or TRBV6-3 and TRBJ2-7; TRBD2 is a possible D gene (5 bases). The CDR3 runs to 11 residues. The germline V gene has CDR1 MNHEY and CDR2 SVGEGT. V was pared by 6 bases and J by 6 bases, with 9 bases between. Written as DNA, the CDR3 is TGTGCCAGCAGCCATGGGAGCGAGCAGTACTTC. It is translated as CASSHGSEQYF.

This chain joins TRBV18 and TRBJ1-1; 7 nucleotides match TRBD1. Losses at the gene ends were 0 bases for V and 0 bases for J; bases not matched to a gene: 7. This CDR3 has 17 residues. Germline V gene data show CDR1 as KGHSH and CDR2 as LQKENI. The CDR3 loop reads CASSPPRTGYMNTEAFF. The CDR3 DNA follows: TGTGCCAGCTCACCACCCAGGACAGGTTACATGAACACTGAAGCTTTCTTT. The variable domain in full, with the rest retrieved from reference TRBV18 and TRBJ1-1, is NAGVMQNPRHLVRRRGQEARLRCSPMKGHSHVYWYRQLPEEGLKFMVYLQKENIIDESGMPKERFSAEFPKEGPSILRIQQVVRGDSAAYFCASSPPRTGYMNTEAFFGQGTRLTVV.